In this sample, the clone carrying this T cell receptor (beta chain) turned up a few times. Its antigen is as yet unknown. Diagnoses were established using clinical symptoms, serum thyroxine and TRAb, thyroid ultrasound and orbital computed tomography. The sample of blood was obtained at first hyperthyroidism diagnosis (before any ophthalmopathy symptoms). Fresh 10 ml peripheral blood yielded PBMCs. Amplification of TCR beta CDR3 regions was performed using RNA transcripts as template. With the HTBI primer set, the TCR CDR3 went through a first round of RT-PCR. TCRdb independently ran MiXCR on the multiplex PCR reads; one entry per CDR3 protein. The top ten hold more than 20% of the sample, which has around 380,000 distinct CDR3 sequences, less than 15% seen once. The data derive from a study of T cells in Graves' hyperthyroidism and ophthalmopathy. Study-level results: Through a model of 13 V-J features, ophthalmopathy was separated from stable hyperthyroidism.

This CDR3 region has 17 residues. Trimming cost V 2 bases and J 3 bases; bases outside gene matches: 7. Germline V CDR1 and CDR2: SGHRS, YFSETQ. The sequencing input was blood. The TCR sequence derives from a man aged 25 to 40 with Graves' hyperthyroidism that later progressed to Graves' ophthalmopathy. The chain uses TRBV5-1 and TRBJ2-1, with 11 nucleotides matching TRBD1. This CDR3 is CASSFLGQGAFYNEQFF. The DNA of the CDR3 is TGCGCCAGCAGCTTCCTTGGACAGGGGGCATTCTACAATGAGCAGTTCTTC.